This T cell receptor (beta chain) comes out of a study of blood T cell repertoires in COVID-19 (dated by TCRdb to 2019 to 2021). Broadly, across the study: Samples covering the acute and convalescent phases of COVID-19 were provided by collaborators in the United States, Italy and Spain. The sample metadata nearly always contained a de-identified subject ID, COVID-19 status, age in years and sex. Where available, HLA class I and class II types were obtained from metadata supplied by the sample provider rather than from assay-based typing. The repertoires were made available in a free public database intended to serve as a resource for research on the immune response to SARS-CoV-2. The samples were drawn from the first 160 participants of the ongoing ImmuneRACE study and from under 1,500 subjects provided by 6 global collaborators. Subjects who had been exposed to COVID-19, were actively infected with it, or had recovered from it provided the deeply sampled blood TCRbeta repertoires that made up the dataset. The prospective study material was composed of cDNA or gDNA derived from T cells, B-cell-depleted T cells, or PBMCs. General conclusions and limits of the study: How much clinical and demographic metadata was included differed by source and by participant, and the metadata was provided uncurated.

Unmatched junction bases come to 7, with V trimmed by 6 bases and J by 2 bases. The germline V gene (reference sequence) gives CDR1 as LNHDA and CDR2 as SQIVND. Including the terminal cysteine and phenylalanine, the CDR3 comprises 14 residues. Only the CDR3 region is kept as DNA, spanning 42 bases read in frame from base 1. For this clone: It has no known antigen specificity. No quality values exist for individual bases; no much larger clone is one base distant.

Each collaborating institution followed its own protocols to collect whole blood in K2EDTA tubes. For TCRbeta analysis, collaborator samples were shipped as frozen whole blood, as isolated PBMCs, or as DNA extracted from either sample type. TCRbeta CDR3 regions were amplified from genomic DNA by means of the immunoSEQ Assay, a bias-controlled multiplex PCR. In the original analysis: Nucleated cell counts per sample were estimated from amplification of reference gene primers within the assay. Sequence reads were collapsed and filtered to measure the absolute abundance of every unique TCRbeta CDR3 rearrangement. For each sample, productive Simpson clonality was calculated as the square root of Simpson's diversity index over productive rearrangements. In TCRdb, the immuneACCESS table is reduced to in-frame sequences with V and J assigned. These tables do not hold every clone; where another copy was compared, an unresolved V gene accounts for under half, and the others remain unexplained. D and trimming come from the DNA, and the V and J calls and clone size come from that table. In this sample the table shows approximately 250,000 clones, roughly nine tenths of which occur a single time. About 8.7% of the sample rests with the top ten.

This receptor chain uses TRBV19 and TRBJ2-7, and TRBD2 aligns with 7 junction nucleotides. Input material: peripheral blood. This TCR came from a middle-aged man with active or convalescent COVID-19. The nucleotide sequence reads as follows: TGTGCCAGTAGAACTAGCGCTAATGCCTACGAGCAGTACTTC. Its product reads: CASRTSANAYEQYF. With the rest looked up from the reference TRBV19 and TRBJ2-7 genes rather than sequenced, the full variable domain is DGGITQSPKYLFRKEGQNVTLSCEQNLNHDAMYWYRQDPGQGLRLIYYSQIVNDFQKGDIAEGYSVSREKKESFPLTVTSAQKNPTAFYLCASRTSANAYEQYFGPGTRLTVT.